Listed below are T cell receptor beta chains from one sample, sequenced in a study of cytomegalovirus exposure and HLA in healthy donors. Assay used: immunoSEQ multiplex PCR; TCRdb lists only in-frame clones, some missing. The sample consists of 150,000 to 200,000 clones, roughly 84% of them appearing once. The specimen sequenced was PBMCs. The receptor source for this set is a boy aged 2-15 years in good health and CMV-seronegative. Each CDR3 is given with its conserved first and last residue. The D gene is left open where the match is weak. Some rows have no size entry. The others give once, few or many, or a class for an expanded clone.

v_gene	d_gene	len	j_gene	abundance	CDR3nt	CDR3aa
TRBV7-2	.	14	TRBJ2-7	.	TGTGCCAGCAGCTTAGTTGGCGGGAAGGGCGAGCAGTACTTC	CASSLVGGKGEQYF
TRBV5-1	TRBD2	17	TRBJ2-2	.	TGCGCCAGCAGCTTGGCCGGGGCGGGGGCGAACACCGGGGAGCTGTTTTTT	CASSLAGAGANTGELFF
TRBV7-2	TRBD1	17	TRBJ1-5	.	TGTGCCAGCAGCACGACAGGGGGAATATATAGCAATCAGCCCCAGCATTTT	CASSTTGGIYSNQPQHF
TRBV9	TRBD1	15	TRBJ2-3	.	TGTGCCACCGCAGAAGGGACAGGGGGCGCAGATACGCAGTATTTT	CATAEGTGGADTQYF
TRBV7-7	.	15	TRBJ1-5	once	TGTGCCAGCAGCCACTTGGCAGGGGACAATCAGCCCCAGCATTTT	CASSHLAGDNQPQHF
TRBV19	TRBD1	14	TRBJ2-7	.	TGTGCCAGTAGTATAGTTGGGACAGAGGGCGAGCAGTACTTC	CASSIVGTEGEQYF
TRBV2	.	11	TRBJ2-1	.	TGTGCCAGCGGGGGGGCAGGTGAGCAGTTCTTC	CASGGAGEQFF
TRBV10-1	TRBD1	15	TRBJ1-6	once	TGCGCCAGCAGTGAAAAACAGGGGGTGAATTCACCCCTCCACTTT	CASSEKQGVNSPLHF
TRBV2	TRBD2	17	TRBJ2-1	.	TGTGCCAGCAGTGTGTTAGCGGGGGAGTTGGGGGGGGATGAGCAGTTCTTC	CASSVLAGELGGDEQFF
TRBV2	TRBD1	13	TRBJ1-1	few	TGTGCCAGCAGCTATAACAGGGGCACTGAAGCTTTCTTT	CASSYNRGTEAFF
TRBV12-5	TRBD1	15	TRBJ2-7	.	TGTGCTAGTGGTTTCCCACGACAGGGGTTAGACGAGCAGTACTTC	CASGFPRQGLDEQYF
TRBV27	.	14	TRBJ2-7	.	TGTGCCAGCCACACAGCGGTGGGCTCCTACGAGCAGTACTTC	CASHTAVGSYEQYF
TRBV30	TRBD1	21	TRBJ1-2	.	TGTGCCTGGAGTGTCGGACAGGGGAATCGAAACCTCGGTCCGGCTCTCGATGGCTACACCTTC	CAWSVGQGNRNLGPALDGYTF
TRBV10-3	.	11	TRBJ2-1	.	TGTGCCATAGGAGGGGCGGGTGAGCAGTTCTTC	CAIGGAGEQFF
TRBV7-2	TRBD1	14	TRBJ2-7	few	TGTGCCAGCAGCTCTAGGACAGGGCTAAGCGAGCAGTACTTC	CASSSRTGLSEQYF
TRBV13	TRBD2	15	TRBJ2-3	.	TGTGCCAGCAGCTTCGGGGGGACGAGCACAGATACGCAGTATTTT	CASSFGGTSTDTQYF
TRBV30	.	16	TRBJ2-2	.	TGTGCCTGGAGGGCGGGTAGGGCTAGCGAAGCCGGGGAGCTGTTTTTT	CAWRAGRASEAGELFF
TRBV19	.	14	TRBJ1-1	few	TGTGCCAGTACCACGACCGCGGGGGGTACTGAAGCTTTCTTT	CASTTTAGGTEAFF
TRBV5-1	.	16	TRBJ2-5	.	TGCGCCAGCAGCTTGGCCCCGCGGGACGGACAAGAGACCCAGTACTTC	CASSLAPRDGQETQYF
TRBV6-1	.	13	TRBJ1-5	.	TGTGCCAGCAGTCTTCAGGGGCATCAGCCCCAGCATTTT	CASSLQGHQPQHF
TRBV30	.	12	TRBJ2-1	.	TGTGCCTGGGCGTCCCCGGGAGTTGAGCAGTTCTTC	CAWASPGVEQFF
TRBV7-6	TRBD1	13	TRBJ2-5	.	TGTGCCAGCAGCCCGAACAGGGGAGAGACCCAGTACTTC	CASSPNRGETQYF
TRBV10-3	.	13	TRBJ2-5	.	TGTGCCATCAGTGCCGCAGACCAAGAGACCCAGTACTTC	CAISAADQETQYF
TRBV6-6	.	14	TRBJ1-2	.	TGTGCCAGCGCAGAGAGGGCTGTTACTTATGGCTACACCTTC	CASAERAVTYGYTF
TRBV5-1	TRBD2	16	TRBJ2-3	.	TGCGCCAGCAGCTTGGAGTGGCGGGGGGGAACAGATACGCAGTATTTT	CASSLEWRGGTDTQYF
TRBV7-6	TRBD1	15	TRBJ2-7	.	TGTGCCAGCAGCTTAGGGACAGGGGGGTCGGACGAGCAGTACTTC	CASSLGTGGSDEQYF
TRBV19	TRBD2	15	TRBJ2-1	.	TGTGCCAGTAAGGCTAGCGGGGGCTCCTACAATGAGCAGTTCTTC	CASKASGGSYNEQFF